The 11 T cell receptor beta chains presented below share a single source sample, sequenced in a study of T cell repertoires in cytomegalovirus infection. Their antigens are not known. MiXCR, applied by TCRdb to the reads, yields one record per CDR3 protein. The repertoire holds around 710,000 distinct CDR3 sequences, with roughly 28% as singletons. The input for sequencing was cultured CD8+ T cells from PBMCs, taken from culture after CMV antigen stimulation. The receptors stem from a human donor in good health (CMV status not recorded). Some clones in this sample may be carry-over from other donors' samples.

The V and J genes are TRBV5-6 and TRBJ1-2; possible D gene TRBD1, 5 bases. Trimming shortened V by 4 bases and J by 3 bases, and 16 bases separated the two germline ends. CDR1 is SGHDT and CDR2 is YYEEEE in the germline V gene. The CDR3 totals 15 residues. This chain's CDR3 is CASSPSTTAYYGYTF. As DNA, the CDR3 is TGTGCCAGCAGCCCCTCTACGACAGCTTACTATGGCTACACCTTC.

This clonotype turned up a few times. J is TRBJ1-1 and V is TRBV12-5; 8 nucleotides match TRBD1. V was pared by 0 bases and J by 4 bases, with 7 bases of the junction left unmatched. The CDR3 runs to 16 residues. Germline-derived CDR1 and CDR2 are LGHNT and FRNRAP. Here the CDR3 reads CASGLVIRQGFTEAFF. The CDR3 DNA reads TGTGCTAGTGGTTTGGTGATTCGACAGGGGTTCACTGAAGCTTTCTTT.

V usage is TRBV12-3 or TRBV12-4 and J usage is TRBJ2-7; D possibly corresponds to TRBD1 (5 bases). The V end was cut by 11 bases, the J end by 6 bases, with 14 bases between. The CDR3 runs 11 residues. This CDR3 is CAVLLRGEQYF. The DNA for the CDR3 is TGTGCCGTTCTTCTTAGGGGCGAGCAGTACTTC.

The V call is TRBV11-1, the J call TRBJ1-2; TRBD1 aligns across 9 bases. Per germline, CDR1 SGHAT and CDR2 FQDESV (reference sequence). V trimming: 7 bases; J trimming: 0 bases; junction bases outside the gene matches: 3. The CDR3 length is 14 residues. CDR3 nucleotide sequence: TGTGCCAGCACCGGGACAGGGTCTAACTATGGCTACACCTTC. Its protein is CASTGTGSNYGYTF.

The chain couples TRBV7-7 to TRBJ2-2; D unclear. The CDR3 covers 13 residues. CDR1 and CDR2 (germline): SSHAT, FNYEAQ (reference sequence). The CDR3 loop reads CASRLPVTGELFF. The CDR3 coding sequence is TGTGCTAGCCGCTTGCCCGTCACCGGGGAGCTGTTTTTT.

This clonotype was counted a few times. The gene calls are TRBV7-2 and TRBJ2-2; the match to TRBD2 covers 8 bases. The CDR3 contains 17 residues. The germline CDR1 and CDR2 sequences are SGHTA and FQGNSA. Unmatched junction bases numbered 11, after V lost 1 base and J lost 7 bases. The CDR3, as DNA: TGTGCCAGCAGCTTAGTGGGTGGGAAGCGGGGGAACGGGGAGCTGTTTTTT. Protein product: CASSLVGGKRGNGELFF. Supplemented by reference TRBV7-2 and TRBJ2-2, the full variable domain reads GAGVSQSPSNKVTEKGKDVELRCDPISGHTALYWYRQSLGQGLEFLIYFQGNSAPDKSGLPSDRFSAERTGGSVSTLTIQRTQQEDSAVYLCASSLVGGKRGNGELFFGEGSRLTVL.

This clonotype was counted many times. The chain uses TRBV7-2 and TRBJ2-5, with D perhaps matching TRBD2 (5 bases). The V and J ends lost 5 bases and 5 bases respectively, with 21 bases between them. CDR1 and CDR2 (germline): SGHTA, FQGNSA. This CDR3 comprises 16 residues. The CDR3 bases are TGTGCCAGCAGCCCCAGCCGCTTTGGCAGGAGGGAGACCCAGTACTTC. Encoded protein: CASSPSRFGRRETQYF.

A few counts support this clonotype. This chain links TRBV27 with TRBJ2-7; TRBD2 might be the D (5 bases). This CDR3 has 11 residues. Germline V gene sequence: CDR1 MNHEY, CDR2 SMNVEV (reference sequence). V was trimmed by 8 bases and J by 8 bases, leaving 13 bases between them. DNA for the CDR3: TGTGCCAGCGGAGGCGGTCTGCAGCAGTACTTC. Its protein product is CASGGGLQQYF.

The chain is built from TRBV6-2 or TRBV6-3 and TRBJ1-1; D gene uncertain. The ends were cut back, 8 bases at V and 1 base at J, with 14 bases in the middle. The germline gives CDR1 MNHEY, CDR2 SVGEGT. The CDR3 sequence is 14 residues long. The CDR3 bases are TGTGCCAGCCAGTTACTACAGCAGAACACTGAAGCTTTCTTT. It yields the protein CASQLLQQNTEAFF.

The chain joins TRBV20-1 to TRBJ1-5; possibly TRBD1 for D (6 bases). This CDR3 comprises 16 residues. CDR1 is DFQATT, CDR2 SNEGSKA, per germline (reference sequence). V dropped 6 bases and J dropped 0 bases, with 18 bases sitting between them. CDR3 residues: CSAPGEGPYSNQPQHF. The DNA for the CDR3 is TGCAGTGCCCCAGGGGAGGGACCATATAGCAATCAGCCCCAGCATTTT.

In its sample, this clonotype was seen a few times. J is TRBJ2-1 and V is TRBV2; TRBD1 aligns across 11 bases. J gave up 3 bases and V 5 bases, and 9 bases lay outside the gene matches. From germline, CDR1 is SNHLY and CDR2 FYNNEI. The CDR3 consists of 17 residues. The CDR3 spells CASSITRTGGLYNEQFF. The CDR3 nucleotides are TGTGCCAGCAGTATCACCCGGACAGGGGGCCTCTACAATGAGCAGTTCTTC.